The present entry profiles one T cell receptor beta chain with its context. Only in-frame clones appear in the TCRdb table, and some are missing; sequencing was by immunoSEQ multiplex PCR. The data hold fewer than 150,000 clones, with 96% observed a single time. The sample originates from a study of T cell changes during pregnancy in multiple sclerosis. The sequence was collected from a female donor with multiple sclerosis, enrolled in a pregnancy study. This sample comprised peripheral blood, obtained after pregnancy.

CDR3: CASSQRTGRPNTGELFF. Here the CDR3 DNA reads TGTGCCAGCAGTCAACGGACAGGGCGACCGAACACCGGGGAGCTGTTTTTT. V is TRBV7-9 and J is TRBJ2-2, with 8 nucleotides matching TRBD1. With 6 bases clipped from V and 0 bases from J, the junction kept 9 bases outside the gene matches. The CDR3 runs 17 residues. Germline loops: CDR1 SEHNR, CDR2 FQNEAQ (reference sequence). The whole variable domain, filled in from reference TRBV7-9 and TRBJ2-2, reads DTGVSQNPRHKITKRGQNVTFRCDPISEHNRLYWYRQTLGQGPEFLTYFQNEAQLEKSRLLSDRFSAERPKGSFSTLEIQRTEQGDSAMYLCASSQRTGRPNTGELFFGEGSRLTVL.